The rows below give T cell receptor beta chains drawn from one sample of a study of blood T cell repertoires in COVID-19. Sequencing was performed with immunoSEQ multiplex PCR; in TCRdb, only in-frame clones are kept and a portion is missing. This sample has roughly 230,000 clones, with about 90% found just once. The sequencing sample was made of PBMCs or T cells enriched from blood (not recorded which). The receptors derive from a woman between 25 and 40 years old with acute COVID-19. CDR3s include the opening cysteine and the closing phenylalanine or tryptophan. The D gene is left open where the match is weak. Not all rows give a size; the values are once, few, many and, for expanded clones, a class.

>TRBV15|TRBJ1-4|once|.
CATSRDQQGGEKLFF
TGTGCCACCAGCAGAGATCAGCAGGGTGGCGAAAAACTGTTTTTT
>TRBV6-5|TRBJ1-2|.|TRBD1
CASRGGTGDGYTF
TGTGCCAGCAGGGGTGGGACAGGGGATGGCTACACCTTC
>TRBV5-1|TRBJ1-2|.|.
CASSPGGDDYGYTF
TGCGCCAGCAGCCCCGGGGGGGACGACTATGGCTACACCTTC
>TRBV7-2|TRBJ1-4|.|TRBD1
CASSTHKDRGTNEKLFF
TGTGCCAGCAGCACACACAAGGACAGGGGGACGAATGAAAAACTGTTTTTT
>TRBV28|TRBJ1-5|.|.
CASSRNQPQHF
TGTGCCAGCAGCAGGAATCAGCCCCAGCATTTT
>TRBV29-1|TRBJ2-1|.|.
CSDTTGSSYNEQFF
TGCAGTGATACTACAGGAAGCTCCTACAATGAGCAGTTCTTC
>TRBV13|TRBJ1-6|.|.
CASSLEGSSNSPLHF
TGTGCCAGCAGCTTAGAGGGGTCGAGTAATTCACCCCTCCACTTT
>TRBV4-3|TRBJ1-2|.|.
CASSQEEGDYGYTF
TGCGCCAGCAGCCAAGAAGAGGGCGACTATGGCTACACCTTC
>TRBV5-4|TRBJ2-1|.|.
CASSQGQAWNEQFF
TGTGCCAGCAGCCAAGGACAAGCTTGGAATGAGCAGTTCTTC
>TRBV9|TRBJ2-3|.|.
CASSVGSGSTDTQYF
TGTGCCAGCAGCGTAGGCTCAGGGAGCACAGATACGCAGTATTTT
>TRBV7-6|TRBJ1-5|.|.
CASSPDWGNQPQHF
TGTGCCAGCAGCCCTGACTGGGGCAATCAGCCCCAGCATTTT
>TRBV3-1/TRBV3-2|TRBJ2-1|.|.
CACGPRREYNEQFF
TGTGCTTGCGGCCCCAGGAGGGAATACAATGAGCAGTTCTTC
>TRBV29-1|TRBJ1-2|.|.
CSVDRFGGYGYTF
TGCAGCGTTGATCGATTCGGGGGCTATGGCTACACCTTC
>TRBV9|TRBJ1-1|.|TRBD1
CASSVFPGQGWTEAFF
TGTGCCAGCAGCGTGTTCCCGGGACAGGGTTGGACTGAAGCTTTCTTT
>TRBV24-1|TRBJ1-2|.|.
CATSDLMGLGYTF
TGTGCCACCAGTGATTTGATGGGCCTTGGCTACACCTTC
>TRBV11-2|TRBJ2-7|.|.
CASSLRQAYEQYF
TGTGCCAGCAGCTTAAGACAGGCGTACGAGCAGTACTTC
>TRBV9|TRBJ1-6|.|.
CASSVEGQSNSPLHF
TGTGCCAGCAGCGTAGAAGGACAGAGTAATTCACCCCTCCACTTT
>TRBV7-2|TRBJ1-1|.|TRBD1
CASSLGTAPGLTEAFF
TGTGCCAGCAGCCTAGGGACAGCCCCCGGACTCACTGAAGCTTTCTTT
>TRBV12-5|TRBJ1-5|.|.
CASGLGYSNQPQHF
TGTGCTAGTGGTTTGGGCTATAGCAATCAGCCCCAGCATTTT
>TRBV25-1|TRBJ2-1|.|TRBD1
CASSAGDRAFYNEQFF
TGTGCCAGCAGTGCGGGGGACAGGGCCTTTTACAATGAGCAGTTCTTC
>TRBV5-4|TRBJ2-1|.|TRBD1
CASSRSTGMNEQFF
TGTGCCAGCAGCCGTTCGACAGGGATGAATGAGCAGTTCTTC
>TRBV5-6|TRBJ2-7|.|TRBD1
CASSLDRGEEQYF
TGTGCCAGCAGCTTGGACAGGGGAGAAGAGCAGTACTTC
>TRBV11-2|TRBJ1-4|once|TRBD1
CASSYNSGGGYEKLFF
TGTGCCAGCAGCTACAATTCAGGGGGTGGTTACGAAAAACTGTTTTTT
>TRBV9|TRBJ1-4|.|.
CASSRGGNEKLFF
TGTGCCAGCAGCCGGGGGGGAAATGAAAAACTGTTTTTT
>TRBV12-3/TRBV12-4|TRBJ2-7|.|TRBD1
CASRRQGAWEQYF
TGTGCCAGCAGGAGACAGGGGGCGTGGGAGCAGTACTTC